What follows is one T cell receptor beta chain and its context. Its antigen is currently unknown. The sample comes from a study of blood T cells in healthy people across ages. Then a second PCR, running about 6 to 11 cycles, was carried out with a sample-barcoded 5' primer and a J-beta primer mix. TCRdb recomputed calls from the 5' RACE reads with MiXCR, one row per CDR3 protein. The table records 1.2 million to 1.5 million distinct CDR3 sequences, approximately 60% of them present only once. Caucasian individuals from Russia who were healthy and aged roughly 6 to 95 acted as donors. In each sample, at least 7 million PBMCs were isolated. Overall study findings and caveats: Aged donors had fewer naive CD4+ cells and lower diversity than long-lived donors. Unsorted PBMCs ruled out conclusive naive versus antigen-experienced comparison.

The CDR3 length is 16 residues. V lost 3 bases to trimming and J lost 0 bases, with 11 bases between them. The TCR sequence derives from a young man in good health. Sequencing was done on a sample of blood. The J gene is TRBJ2-2, the V gene TRBV12-3 or TRBV12-4; perhaps TRBD2 as D (6 bases). CDR3 sequence: CASSLTGDANTGELFF. CDR3 bases: TGTGCCAGCAGTTTGACGGGAGACGCGAACACCGGGGAGCTGTTTTTT.